Detailed here is one T cell receptor beta chain. Antigen unknown. ViraFEST used viral peptide pools to expand antigen-specific CD4+ T cells before sequencing. The culture ran for 10 days, and then CD4+ T cells were isolated. The vaccine recipients had no prior SARS-CoV-2 infection, with negative nucleocapsid antibodies. These data are taken from a study of vaccination effects on CD4 cells after COVID-19. This table comes from immunoSEQ multiplex PCR, and its TCRdb copy is limited to in-frame clones, with some not included. The table records 50,000 or so clones, more than 75% of them present only once. The germline CDR1 and CDR2 sequences are KGHSH and LQKENI. V shed 3 bases and J shed 3 bases, with 6 bases lying between them. The CDR3 totals 13 residues.

This clonotype originated in a human donor who received a COVID-19 vaccine. The gene calls are TRBV18 and TRBJ1-5; D unclear. Sequencing was performed on CD4+ T cells from PBMCs cultured with HCoV-OC43 spike peptides, taken before COVID-19 vaccination. The subset was: HCoV-OC43 spike overlapping peptide pool stimulation. This CDR3 reads CASSPFDNQPQHF. The CDR3 nucleotides read TGTGCCAGCTCACCGTTCGACAATCAGCCCCAGCATTTT.